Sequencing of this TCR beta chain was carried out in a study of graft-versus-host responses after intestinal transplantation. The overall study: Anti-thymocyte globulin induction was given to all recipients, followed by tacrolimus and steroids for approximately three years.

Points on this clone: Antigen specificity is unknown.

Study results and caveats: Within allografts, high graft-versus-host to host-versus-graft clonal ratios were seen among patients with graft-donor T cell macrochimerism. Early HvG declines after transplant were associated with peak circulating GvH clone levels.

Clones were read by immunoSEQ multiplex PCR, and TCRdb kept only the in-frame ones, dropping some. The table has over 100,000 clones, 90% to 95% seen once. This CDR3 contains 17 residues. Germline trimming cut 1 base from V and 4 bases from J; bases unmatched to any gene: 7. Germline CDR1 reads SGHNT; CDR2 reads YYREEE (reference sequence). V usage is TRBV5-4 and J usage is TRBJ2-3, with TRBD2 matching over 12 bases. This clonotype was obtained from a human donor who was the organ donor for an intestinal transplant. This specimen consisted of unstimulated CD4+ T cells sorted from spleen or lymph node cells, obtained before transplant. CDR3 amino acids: CASSLMTSGSFPDTQYF. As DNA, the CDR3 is TGTGCCAGCAGCTTGATGACTAGCGGGAGCTTTCCAGATACGCAGTATTTT.